Here is one T cell receptor beta chain with its context. The record originates from a study of blood T cell repertoires in COVID-19. Overall study context: COVID-19 samples collected from the United States, Italy and Spain covered acute and convalescent phases. Sources were T cells, B-cell-depleted T cells, or PBMCs; the material itself was cDNA or gDNA.

The CDR3 consists of 14 residues. In germline, CDR1 is SGHAT, CDR2 FQNNGV. The germline V and J ends were trimmed by 2 bases and 7 bases, with 9 bases remaining between them. Per the original methods: Using reference gene primer amplification, nucleated cell counts were estimated. The protocol was immunoSEQ multiplex PCR, while the TCRdb copy is restricted to in-frame clones and leaves out a portion. From that table come the V and J calls and clone size; the DNA was used to work out D and trimming. Of around 100,000 clones listed, about 92% are singletons. This TCR derives from a woman older than 75 in a cohort sampled during active COVID-19. V is TRBV11-2 and J is TRBJ1-6; D may be TRBD1 (5 bases). The specimen was peripheral blood. The CDR3 loop is CASSLMGGNSPLHF. The CDR3 nucleotides read TGTGCCAGCAGCTTAATGGGGGGAAATTCACCCCTCCACTTT.